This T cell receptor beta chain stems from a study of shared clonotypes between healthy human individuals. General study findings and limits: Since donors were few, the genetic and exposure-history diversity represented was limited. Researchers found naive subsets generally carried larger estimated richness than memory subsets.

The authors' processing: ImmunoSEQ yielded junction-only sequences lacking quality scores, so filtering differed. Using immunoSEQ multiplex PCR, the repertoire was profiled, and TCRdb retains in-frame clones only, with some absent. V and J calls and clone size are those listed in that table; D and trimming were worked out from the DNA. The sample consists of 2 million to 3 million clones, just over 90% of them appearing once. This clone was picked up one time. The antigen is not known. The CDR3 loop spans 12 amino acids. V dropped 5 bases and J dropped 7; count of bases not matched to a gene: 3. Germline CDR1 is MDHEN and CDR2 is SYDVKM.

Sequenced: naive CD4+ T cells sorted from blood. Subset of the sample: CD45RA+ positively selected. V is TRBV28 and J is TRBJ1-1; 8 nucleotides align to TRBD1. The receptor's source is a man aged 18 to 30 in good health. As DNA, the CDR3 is TGTGCCAGCAGTCACGGACAGGGTGAAGCTTTCTTT. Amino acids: CASSHGQGEAFF.